This T cell receptor beta chain was sequenced during a study of siplizumab effects on memory and regulatory T cells (dated by TCRdb to 2018 to 2020). Context from the whole study: The effect of the anti-CD2 antibody siplizumab on alloreactive T-cell subsets was examined in allogeneic mixed lymphocyte reactions constructed from human PBMCs.

What the authors observed across the whole study: The cumulative frequency of alloreactive sequences that could be traced back to unstimulated CD4+ memory T cells was significantly reduced by siplizumab. Roughly 75-97% of proliferating CD4+ or CD8+ clones could not be assigned a naive or memory phenotype. Greater diversity appeared to be present in unstimulated naive T cells than in memory T cells, and a substantial contribution to the alloresponse seemed to be made by naive cells. Sequences below about 10^-5 frequency were poorly captured, so only a minor fraction of alloreactive clones could be mapped to unstimulated subsets. The suppressive function of proliferating Tregs from siplizumab cultures was not functionally confirmed. Of the alloreactive CD4+ clones that could be mapped, the Treg-derived share averaged about 63% with siplizumab compared with 26.9% in control reactions.

V sheds 0 bases and J sheds 2 bases, leaving 9 bases between their ends. The germline V gene gives CDR1 as SGHRS and CDR2 as YFSETQ. The CDR3 spans 15 residues, from the cysteine through the phenylalanine. Only the CDR3 portion is preserved as DNA: 45 bases, with reading frame beginning at the first base. Remarks on this clone: Its antigen specificity is not known. Within one base of it there is no much larger clone, and no base qualities were kept.

Library prep was done by the immunoSEQ multiplex PCR assay. Some 9.9 x 10^4 TCR templates per sample were assayed by the deep sequencing platform. Genomic DNA extracted from sorted T cells was used for TCRbeta CDR3 sequencing. The authors' pipeline ran thus. The R programming language was used for clonal analysis of TCRbeta CDR3 data. Alloreactive CD4+ and CD8+ clones were defined by comparing unstimulated samples with post-reaction CFSE-low samples. By matching sequences to the repertoires of sorted unstimulated Treg and non-Treg cells, each alloreactive CD4+ clone was assigned a regulatory or non-regulatory origin. The immuneACCESS repertoire file appears here via TCRdb, limited to in-frame rearrangements. These files lack a portion of the clones; in checked studies, under half of the deficit traces to unresolved V genes, and the cause of the others is not known. The DNA gave D and trimming, while V, J and clone size come from that table. The sample table records some 110,000 clones; 90% to 95% of these occur just once. The top ten constitute roughly 1.5% of the sample.

TCRbeta CDR3 sequencing was performed on sorted unstimulated T cells and on proliferating T cells recovered from mixed lymphocyte reactions. Fresh whole blood from some eleven HLA-typed healthy donors was used to isolate PBMCs. To map where alloreactive clones came from, CD4+ non-regulatory T cells in the unstimulated state were FACS-sorted. This TCR was recovered from a human donor in good health. What was sequenced was non-Treg CD4+ T cells sorted from blood. The cell subset or site label corresponds to: FACS-sorted unstimulated CD4+ non-regulatory T cells. Recombination joined TRBV5-1 with TRBJ2-1; the D gene identity is not certain. At the DNA level, the sequence is TGCGCCAGCAGCTTGGCCCCAGGCACCTACAATGAGCAGTTCTTC. This encodes CASSLAPGTYNEQFF. The variable domain in full, with residues beyond the CDR3 obtained from the reference TRBV5-1 and TRBJ2-1 genes, is KAGVTQTPRYLIKTRGQQVTLSCSPISGHRSVSWYQQTPGQGLQFLFEYFSETQRNKGNFPGRFSGRQFSNSRSEMNVSTLELGDSALYLCASSLAPGTYNEQFFGPGTRLTVL.